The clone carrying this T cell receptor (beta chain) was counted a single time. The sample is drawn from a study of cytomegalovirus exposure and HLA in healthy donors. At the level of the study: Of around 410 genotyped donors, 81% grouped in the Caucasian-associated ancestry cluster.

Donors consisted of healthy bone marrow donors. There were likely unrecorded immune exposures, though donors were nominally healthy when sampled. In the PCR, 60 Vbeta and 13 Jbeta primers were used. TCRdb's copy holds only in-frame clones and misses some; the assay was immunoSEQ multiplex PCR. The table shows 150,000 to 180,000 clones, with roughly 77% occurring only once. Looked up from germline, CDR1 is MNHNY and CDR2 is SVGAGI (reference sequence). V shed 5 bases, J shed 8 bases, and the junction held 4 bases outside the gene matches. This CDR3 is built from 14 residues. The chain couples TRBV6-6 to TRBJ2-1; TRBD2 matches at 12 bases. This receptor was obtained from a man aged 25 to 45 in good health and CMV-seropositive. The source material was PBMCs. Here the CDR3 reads CASSLAGGPYEQFF. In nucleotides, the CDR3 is TGTGCCAGCAGTCTAGCGGGAGGGCCTTATGAGCAGTTCTTC.